The TCR beta chain described here comes from a study of Graves' ophthalmopathy and Graves' hyperthyroidism (dated by TCRdb to the late 2010s). Turning to the overall study: Stable hyperthyroidism was defined as no progression to ophthalmopathy within 18 months of follow-up. The study used signatures of the TCR beta repertoire to tell Graves' ophthalmopathy apart from Graves' hyperthyroidism and to predict which patients would progress to ophthalmopathy. In total, 135 blood samples were TCR-sequenced: around 42 ophthalmopathy, roughly 80 hyperthyroidism and about 17 hyperthyroidism-to-ophthalmopathy patients. A discovery set of about a hundred patients (43 ophthalmopathy, some 58 stable hyperthyroidism) was enrolled to explore V-J signatures distinguishing ophthalmopathy from hyperthyroidism. An independent validation cohort was composed of roughly 18 hyperthyroidism patients and 15 to 17 patients who later progressed from hyperthyroidism to ophthalmopathy. T-cell repertoires of thyroid tissue and blood were compared in six or seven hyperthyroidism patients. Following sample collection, hyperthyroidism patients were given methimazole at a starting dose of 30 mg daily, and ophthalmopathy patients were given high-dose intravenous methylprednisolone. Paper-wide results and their limitations: In validation, the model predicted ophthalmopathy progression with roughly 68% sensitivity and approximately 72% specificity; eleven to twelve predicted patients were CT-confirmed with GO in a median of approximately six months. In cross-validation, the 13-signature model distinguished ophthalmopathy from stable hyperthyroidism with 87.88% sensitivity and about 81% specificity, while in the test set the corresponding values were roughly 80% and 75%. No statistical method was used to predetermine the sample size, and group allocation was not hidden from the investigators. Most expanded thyroid clonotypes with frequency above 0.001 were also detected in blood, suggesting blood repertoires may reflect the thyroid immune response.

For repertoire sequencing, the TCR beta CDR3 regions were amplified from RNA transcripts. The first round was an RT-PCR using HTBI primers with the Qiagen OneStep RT-PCR kit, and this first round was followed by a second-round multiplex PCR, then size selection and purification. Sequencing of the libraries was carried out on an Illumina HiSeq2000 in paired-end mode with 100 bp reads. Per the authors' processing: Reads were processed with SOAPnuke, discarding reads with adapters, uncalled bases, mean Phred below 15, or no exact constant-primer or identifier match. High-quality paired reads were merged with COPE v1.2.5. Each unique nucleotide sequence was defined as a clonotype, and clonotypes were aligned to IMGT TRB V, D and J references with MiTCR v1.1. The analysis was limited to V-J combinations with a frequency above 0.0001, which together covered roughly 99% of the repertoires. For each V-J combination, a TCR clonal expansion and chaos score was defined as the ratio of F50 clonal expansion to chaos observed in the TCRdist matrix. Welch's t-statistics and random forest were used to reduce the features to some 13 V-J combinations, which were then used as input to a naive Bayes classifier. The Morisita-Horn index was used to measure how similar the thyroid and blood repertoires were. TCRdb ran its own pipeline on the public reads, namely fastp trimming at Q25 and MiXCR clone calling, and kept in-frame beta chains. Rows matching on CDR3 protein sequence are summarized as one entry with the most common DNA and genes. In this record, the V and J calls reflect TCRdb's handling and not the investigators' own analysis. In all, the sample holds 560,000 or so distinct CDR3 sequences, and approximately 35% of those were seen once. About 4.6% of the sample goes to the ten largest clones.

Hyperthyroidism patients were newly diagnosed, with disease duration under 2 months, and aged 18 to 65 years. Patients with other autoimmune diseases, uncontrolled infections, pregnancy or lactation were excluded. Clinical symptoms, serum thyroxine, TRAb, thyroid ultrasound and orbital computed tomography were used for diagnosis. Total RNA was extracted with Trizol reagent and quality-checked on an Agilent 2100 Bioanalyzer. As to this clonotype: The antigen this receptor binds is unknown. It has no much larger one-base neighbor in the sample; base qualities were not kept.

From the cysteine up to the phenylalanine, the CDR3 has a length of 15 residues. Only CDR3 DNA is held: 45 bases, read in frame from base 1. The germline V and J ends show losses of 3 bases and 6 bases respectively, and no gene match explains 9 bases of the junction. CDR1 and CDR2 are read off the germline V gene as SNHLY and FYNNEI. Sequencing was done on a sample of peripheral blood or thyroid tissue (not recorded which). The V and J segments used are TRBV2 and TRBJ1-2; TRBD1 matches 8 bases in the middle. This clonotype was sampled from an adult man with Graves' hyperthyroidism. The nucleotide sequence is given as TGTGCCAGCAGTGATGGAGGACAGGGAACCCATGGCTACACCTTC. It is translated as CASSDGGQGTHGYTF.